Below, 2 T cell receptor beta chains from the same sample are listed, as sequenced in a study of cytomegalovirus exposure and HLA in healthy donors (dated by TCRdb to the late 2010s). Receptor libraries were prepared by the immunoSEQ multiplex PCR assay. For the multiplex PCR, a mixture combining 60 forward primers for TCR Vbeta segments and 13 reverse primers for TCR Jbeta segments was used. TCRdb stores this immuneACCESS table with in-frame sequences only. Part of the clones is absent; in the studies checked, under half of the shortfall reflects unresolved V genes, and no reason is known for the rest. In this sample the table shows 120,000 to 150,000 clones, over 65% of which occur a single time. The ten largest clonotypes hold about 13% of the sample. Input material: PBMCs. Receptors were obtained from a man aged 35-49 years in good health and CMV-seropositive.

In this sample, this clone turned up once. The V and J genes are TRBV21-1 and TRBJ2-7; TRBD1, as called in the table, went unchecked against the DNA. TRBV21-1 is assigned pseudogene status. The CDR3 totals 17 residues. The CDR3 DNA sequence: TGTGCCAGCAGCAGCCCAGTCGGGGACAGGAACATTTACGAGCAGTACTTC. Translating gives CASSSPVGDRNIYEQYF.

The chain couples TRBV7-9 to TRBJ1-4; perhaps TRBD1 as D (5 bases). V lost 4 bases, J lost 6 bases, and 21 bases lay in between. This CDR3 contains 17 residues. CDR1 and CDR2 (germline): SEHNR, FQNEAQ (reference sequence). CDR3 sequence: CASSSSPQLGPDEKLFF. The CDR3 nucleotides read TGTGCCAGCAGCTCTTCCCCTCAGTTGGGGCCGGATGAAAAACTGTTTTTT.